Listed here is a single T cell receptor beta chain. No antigen is known for it. PCR was performed using 60 Vbeta and 13 Jbeta primers. Assay used: immunoSEQ multiplex PCR; TCRdb lists only in-frame clones, some missing. Among 150,000 to 200,000 clones, about 79% were seen once, and the ten largest hold about 0.93%. The sample belongs to a study of cytomegalovirus exposure and HLA in healthy donors. CDR1 MGHDK and CDR2 SYGVNS come from the germline V gene. The V segment lost 4 bases and the J segment 4 bases; nucleotides outside the gene matches: 8. This CDR3 contains 15 residues. Study-wide findings and caveats: A highly shared variant cluster was judged a likely technical artifact. Among TCR beta chains, those listed as cytomegalovirus-associated numbered over 150. An Asian-associated ancestry cluster reportedly showed fewer N-insertions than the approximately 650-donor mean in a later analysis.

The receptor comes from a woman aged 45 to 65 in good health and CMV-seropositive. The sequenced sample was PBMCs. The V gene is TRBV25-1, the J gene TRBJ1-2, with 8 bases matching TRBD1. The CDR3 spells CASSVGSGGFYGYTF. The CDR3 region has the DNA TGTGCCAGCAGTGTTGGGTCAGGGGGCTTCTATGGCTACACCTTC.